This T cell receptor (beta chain) emerged from a study of blood T cells in healthy people across ages. A second PCR of 7 to 11 cycles used a sample-barcoded 5' primer and a J-beta primer mix. TCRdb used MiXCR to reprocess the 5' RACE reads, holding one entry per CDR3 protein. Of around 1,800,000 distinct CDR3 sequences listed, 35% to 50% are singletons. V lost 4 bases to trimming and J lost 9 bases, with 13 bases between them. The CDR3 is made up of 12 amino acids. Germline V gives CDR1 SQVTM, CDR2 ANQGSEA. This clonotype showed up just a few times. The sequencing sample was made of blood. The gene calls are TRBV29-1 and TRBJ2-1; D tentatively reads TRBD1 or TRBD2 (5 bases each). The receptor comes from a human donor in good health. The CDR3, as DNA: TGCAGCGTTGTTGGTACGGGGCTTGAGCAGTTCTTC. It encodes CSVVGTGLEQFF.